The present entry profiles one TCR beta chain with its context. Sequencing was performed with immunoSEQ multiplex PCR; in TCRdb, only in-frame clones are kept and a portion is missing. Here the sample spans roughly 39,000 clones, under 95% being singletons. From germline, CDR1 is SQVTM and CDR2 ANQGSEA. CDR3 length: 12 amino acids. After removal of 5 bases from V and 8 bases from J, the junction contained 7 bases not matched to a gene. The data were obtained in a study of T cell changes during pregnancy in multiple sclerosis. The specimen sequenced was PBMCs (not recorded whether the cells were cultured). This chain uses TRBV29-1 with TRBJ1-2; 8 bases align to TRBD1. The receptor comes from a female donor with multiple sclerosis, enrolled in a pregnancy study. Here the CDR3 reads CSVMGQDKGYTF. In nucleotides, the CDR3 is TGCAGCGTTATGGGACAGGACAAAGGCTACACCTTC.